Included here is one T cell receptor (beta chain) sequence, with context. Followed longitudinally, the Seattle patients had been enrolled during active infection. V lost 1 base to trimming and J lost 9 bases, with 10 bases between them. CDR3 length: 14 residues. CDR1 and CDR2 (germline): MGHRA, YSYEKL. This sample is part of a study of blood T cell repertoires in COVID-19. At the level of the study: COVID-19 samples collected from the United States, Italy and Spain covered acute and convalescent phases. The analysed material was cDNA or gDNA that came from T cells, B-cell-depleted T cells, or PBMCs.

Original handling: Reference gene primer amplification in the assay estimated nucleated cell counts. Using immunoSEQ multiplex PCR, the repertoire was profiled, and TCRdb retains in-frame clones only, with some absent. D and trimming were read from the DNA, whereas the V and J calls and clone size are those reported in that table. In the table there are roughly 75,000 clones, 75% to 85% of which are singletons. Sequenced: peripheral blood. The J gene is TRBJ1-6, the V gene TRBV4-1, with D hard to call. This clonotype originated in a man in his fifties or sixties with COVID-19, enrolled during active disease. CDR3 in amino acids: CASSQGNSPSPLHF. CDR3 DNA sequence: TGCGCCAGCAGCCAAGGGAACAGCCCTTCACCCCTCCACTTT.